The 8 T cell receptor beta chains below all came from one sample that was sequenced in a study of T cell responses to AZD1222 COVID-19 vaccine. Data came from immunoSEQ multiplex PCR; TCRdb stores just in-frame clones and leaves some out. Here the sample spans some 180,000 clones, 85% to 95% being singletons. Sequenced here: peripheral blood, sampled on day 0 of AZD1222 vaccination. The receptors were sampled from an adult in good health.

The chain combines TRBV7-9 with TRBJ2-5; no reliable D call. CDR1 is SEHNR, CDR2 FQNEAQ, per germline (reference sequence). The germline V and J ends were trimmed by 0 bases and 5 bases, with 4 bases remaining between them. This CDR3 spans 12 amino acids. The CDR3 DNA reads TGTGCCAGCAGCTTAGCGGCGGAGACCCAGTACTTC. Translation: CASSLAAETQYF.

The genes are TRBV5-1 and TRBJ1-3; D is uncertain. Trimming shortened V by 3 bases and J by 0 bases, and 4 bases separated the two germline ends. This CDR3 region has 13 residues. CDR1 SGHRS and CDR2 YFSETQ come from the germline V gene. The CDR3 DNA sequence: TGCGCCAGCAGCTCCTTCTCTGGAAACACCATATATTTT. This sequence encodes CASSSFSGNTIYF.

For the CDR3, the DNA is TGTGCCAGCACAGAATCCCCTAGGTACGAGCAGTACTTC. Amino acids: CASTESPRYEQYF. This rearrangement joins TRBV12-3 or TRBV12-4 to TRBJ2-7; no clear D gene. The CDR3 covers 13 residues. The V end was cut by 7 bases, the J end by 4 bases, with 14 bases between.

The rearrangement links TRBV29-1 to TRBJ1-1; possibly TRBD1 for D (6 bases). This CDR3 comprises 13 residues. V lost 6 bases and J 4 bases, leaving 15 bases between the germline ends. Per the germline V gene, CDR1 is SQVTM and CDR2 is ANQGSEA. CDR3 protein: CSVKGGPSTEAFF. The CDR3 nucleotides read TGCAGCGTCAAGGGGGGGCCTAGCACTGAAGCTTTCTTT.

CDR3 coding DNA: TGTGCCATCAGTGAGGCAGGGCAAACTGAAGCTTTCTTT. Translating gives CAISEAGQTEAFF. The rearrangement joins TRBV10-3 to TRBJ1-1, with TRBD1 as a possible D gene (5 bases). Germline loops: CDR1 ENHRY, CDR2 SYGVKD. V was trimmed by 2 bases and J by 5 bases, leaving 9 bases between them. This CDR3 spans 13 amino acids.

The chain uses TRBV19 and TRBJ2-2; D is perhaps TRBD1 (8 bases). V lost 4 bases, J lost 4 bases, and 16 bases lay in between. The CDR3 covers 16 residues. Germline values: CDR1 LNHDA, CDR2 SQIVND (reference sequence). The CDR3 region is CASSSVTGGATGELFF. The CDR3, as DNA: TGTGCCAGTAGTAGTGTTACAGGGGGGGCCACCGGGGAGCTGTTTTTT.

This chain uses TRBV18 with TRBJ1-1, with a tentative D call TRBD1 (5 bases). Per germline, CDR1 KGHSH and CDR2 LQKENI. Trimming shortened V by 2 bases and J by 0 bases, and 10 bases separated the two germline ends. The CDR3 is 15 amino acids. CDR3 in amino acids: CASSPMAGMNTEAFF. The CDR3 coding sequence is TGTGCCAGCTCACCAATGGCAGGGATGAACACTGAAGCTTTCTTT.

J is TRBJ1-1 and V is TRBV7-2, with D possibly TRBD1 on 5 matching bases. Trimming removed 2 bases from V and 8 bases from J, with 12 bases in between. CDR1 SGHTA and CDR2 FQGNSA come from the germline V gene. This CDR3 is 13 amino acids long. The DNA of the CDR3 is TGTGCCAGCAGCTTAACCGGGACTGGGGAAGCTTTCTTT. Encoded protein: CASSLTGTGEAFF. Full variable domain (missing parts from reference TRBV7-2 and TRBJ1-1): GAGVSQSPSNKVTEKGKDVELRCDPISGHTALYWYRQSLGQGLEFLIYFQGNSAPDKSGLPSDRFSAERTGGSVSTLTIQRTQQEDSAVYLCASSLTGTGEAFFGQGTRLTVV.